These 5 T cell receptor beta chains came from one sample sequenced in a study of cytomegalovirus exposure and HLA in healthy donors. Primers: 60 Vbeta forward and 13 Jbeta reverse. Some clones are missing from TCRdb's copy, which holds only in-frame ones; the method was immunoSEQ multiplex PCR. Of about 190,000 clones in the sample, around 67% are singletons; the top ten hold around 3.2%. Sequenced sample: PBMCs. The source is a woman aged 30 to 39 in good health and CMV-seropositive.

In DNA form, the CDR3 reads TGTGCCAGCAGCACCGTACAGGGTTCCGAGCAGTACTTC. Amino acid sequence: CASSTVQGSEQYF. V usage is TRBV5-4 and J usage is TRBJ2-7; tentative D call: TRBD1 (6 bases). CDR1 SGHNT and CDR2 YYREEE come from the germline V gene (reference sequence). V gave up 4 bases and J gave up 6 bases, with 14 bases separating them. The CDR3 totals 13 residues. The whole variable domain, filled in from reference TRBV5-4 and TRBJ2-7, reads ETGVTQSPTHLIKTRGQQVTLRCSSQSGHNTVSWYQQALGQGPQFIFQYYREEENGRGNFPPRFSGLQFPNYSSELNVNALELDDSALYLCASSTVQGSEQYFGPGTRLTVT.

The J gene is TRBJ1-1, the V gene TRBV7-6; D might be TRBD1 (6 bases). Germline CDR1 is SGHVS and CDR2 is FNYEAQ. The CDR3 has 13 residues. Trimming cost V 3 bases and J 3 bases, with 8 bases left between them. CDR3: CASSFYRDTEAFF. The CDR3 DNA follows: TGTGCCAGCAGCTTTTACAGGGACACTGAAGCTTTCTTT.

The chain combines TRBV14 with TRBJ2-2; TRBD1 is a possible D gene (6 bases). Per germline, CDR1 SGHDN and CDR2 FVKESK. Trimming removed 0 bases at V and 6 bases at J, with 14 bases between. This CDR3 is 16 amino acids long. The CDR3 nucleotides read TGTGCCAGCAGCCAAGATTTGGGGGCGCTGGCCGGGGAGCTGTTTTTT. It translates to CASSQDLGALAGELFF.

The chain links TRBV7-2 to TRBJ2-7; 7 nucleotides match TRBD2. Germline V lookup: CDR1 SGHTA, CDR2 FQGNSA. The V gene end was trimmed by 7 bases and the J gene end by 2 bases; junction bases not matched to a gene: 11. The CDR3 loop spans 15 amino acids. The CDR3 region is CASTPGSGIAYEQYF. CDR3 sequence (DNA): TGTGCCAGCACCCCTGGGAGCGGGATTGCCTACGAGCAGTACTTC.

This chain joins TRBV14 and TRBJ2-1; 10 nucleotides agree with TRBD2. Germline lookup yields CDR1 SGHDN and CDR2 FVKESK. The CDR3 contains 16 residues. Unmatched junction bases numbered 10, after V lost 2 bases and J lost 9 bases. CDR3 in amino acids: CASSQPPSGSRLEQFF. The CDR3 DNA is TGTGCCAGCAGCCAACCCCCTAGCGGGAGTAGGCTTGAGCAGTTCTTC.